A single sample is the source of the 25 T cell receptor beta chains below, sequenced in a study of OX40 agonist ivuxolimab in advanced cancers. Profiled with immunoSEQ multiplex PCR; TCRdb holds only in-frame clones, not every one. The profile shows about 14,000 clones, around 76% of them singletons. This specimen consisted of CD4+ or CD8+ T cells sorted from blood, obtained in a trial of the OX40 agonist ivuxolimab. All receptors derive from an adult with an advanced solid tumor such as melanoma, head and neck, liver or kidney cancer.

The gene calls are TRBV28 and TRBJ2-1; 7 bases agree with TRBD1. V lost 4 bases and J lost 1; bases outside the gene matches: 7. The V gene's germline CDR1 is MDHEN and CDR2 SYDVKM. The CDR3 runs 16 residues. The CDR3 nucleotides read TGTGCCAGCAGTTCCTCTGAGGGGGCGTCCTACAATGAGCAGTTCTTC. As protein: CASSSSEGASYNEQFF.

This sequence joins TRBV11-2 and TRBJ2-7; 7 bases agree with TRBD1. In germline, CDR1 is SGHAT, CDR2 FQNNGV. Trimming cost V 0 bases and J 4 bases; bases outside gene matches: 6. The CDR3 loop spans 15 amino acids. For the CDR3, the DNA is TGTGCCAGCAGCTTAGAAACCGGGACAGCGTACGAGCAGTACTTC. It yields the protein CASSLETGTAYEQYF.

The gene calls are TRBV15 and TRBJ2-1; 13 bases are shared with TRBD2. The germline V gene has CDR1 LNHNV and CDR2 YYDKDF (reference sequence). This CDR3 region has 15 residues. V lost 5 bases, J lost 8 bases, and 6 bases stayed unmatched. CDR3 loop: CATSGTSGASDEQFF. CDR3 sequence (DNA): TGTGCCACCAGCGGGACTAGCGGGGCCTCAGATGAGCAGTTCTTC.

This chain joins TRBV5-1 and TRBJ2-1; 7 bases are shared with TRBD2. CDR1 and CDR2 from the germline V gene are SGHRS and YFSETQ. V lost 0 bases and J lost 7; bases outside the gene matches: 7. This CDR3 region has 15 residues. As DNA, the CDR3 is TGCGCCAGCAGCTTGGGCCTAGCGGTTGGAAATGAGCAGTTCTTC. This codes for CASSLGLAVGNEQFF.

The CDR3, as DNA: TGTGCCAGCAGTAACGGGATATGGGCTGAAGCTTTCTTT. This gives the protein CASSNGIWAEAFF. The J gene is TRBJ1-1, the V gene TRBV6-5; D is unresolved. The V end lost 5 bases, the J end lost 6 bases, and 13 bases lay between the germline ends. The germline gives CDR1 MNHEY, CDR2 SVGAGI. The CDR3 has 13 amino acids.

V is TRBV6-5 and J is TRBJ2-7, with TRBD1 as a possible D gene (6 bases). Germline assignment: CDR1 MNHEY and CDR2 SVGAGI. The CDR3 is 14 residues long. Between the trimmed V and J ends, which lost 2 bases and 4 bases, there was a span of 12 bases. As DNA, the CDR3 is TGTGCCAGCAGTTACCGCAGGGGAAGGTACGAGCAGTACTTC. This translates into CASSYRRGRYEQYF.

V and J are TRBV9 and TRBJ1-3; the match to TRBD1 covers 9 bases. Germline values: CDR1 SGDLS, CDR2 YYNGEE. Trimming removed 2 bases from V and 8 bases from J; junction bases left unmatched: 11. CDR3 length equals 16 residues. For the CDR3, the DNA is TGTGCCAGCAGCGTTACCGGGACAGGGATACTGGACACCATATATTTT. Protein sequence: CASSVTGTGILDTIYF.

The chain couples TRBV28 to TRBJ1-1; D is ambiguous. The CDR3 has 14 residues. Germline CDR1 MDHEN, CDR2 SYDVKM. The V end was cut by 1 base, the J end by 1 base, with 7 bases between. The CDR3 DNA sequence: TGTGCCAGCAGTTTATCTCGGGGGAACACTGAAGCTTTCTTT. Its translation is CASSLSRGNTEAFF.

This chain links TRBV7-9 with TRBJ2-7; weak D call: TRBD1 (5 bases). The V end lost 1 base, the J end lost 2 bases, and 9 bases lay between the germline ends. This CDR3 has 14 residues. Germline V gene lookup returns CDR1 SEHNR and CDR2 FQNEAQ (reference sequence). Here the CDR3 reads CASSLGQNPYEQYF. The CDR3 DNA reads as TGTGCCAGCAGCTTAGGACAGAATCCCTACGAGCAGTACTTC.

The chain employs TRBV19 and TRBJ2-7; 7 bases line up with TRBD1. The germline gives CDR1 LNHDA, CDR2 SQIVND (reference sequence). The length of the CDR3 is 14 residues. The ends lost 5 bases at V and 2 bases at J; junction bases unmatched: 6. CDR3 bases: TGTGCCAGTAGTGCATCGACAGGGACCTACGAGCAGTACTTC. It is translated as CASSASTGTYEQYF.

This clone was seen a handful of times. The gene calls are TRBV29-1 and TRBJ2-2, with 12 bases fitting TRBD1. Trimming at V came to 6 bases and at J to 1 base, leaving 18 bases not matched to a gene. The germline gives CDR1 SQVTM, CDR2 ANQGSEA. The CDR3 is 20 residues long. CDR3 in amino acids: CSVPYTGTGGATKNTGELFF. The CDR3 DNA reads TGCAGCGTCCCATACACCGGGACAGGGGGCGCAACTAAGAACACCGGGGAGCTGTTTTTT.

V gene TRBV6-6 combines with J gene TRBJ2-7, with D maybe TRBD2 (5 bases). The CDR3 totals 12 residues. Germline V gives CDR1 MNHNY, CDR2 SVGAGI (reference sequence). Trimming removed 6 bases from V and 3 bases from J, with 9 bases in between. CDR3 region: CASSLGGYEQYF. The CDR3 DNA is TGTGCCAGCAGCCTCGGAGGCTACGAGCAGTACTTC.

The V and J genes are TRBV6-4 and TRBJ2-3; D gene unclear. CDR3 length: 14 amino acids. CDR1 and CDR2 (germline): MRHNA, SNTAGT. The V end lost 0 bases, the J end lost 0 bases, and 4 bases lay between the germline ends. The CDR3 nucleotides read TGTGCCAGCAGTGACTCGACTAGCACAGATACGCAGTATTTT. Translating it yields CASSDSTSTDTQYF.

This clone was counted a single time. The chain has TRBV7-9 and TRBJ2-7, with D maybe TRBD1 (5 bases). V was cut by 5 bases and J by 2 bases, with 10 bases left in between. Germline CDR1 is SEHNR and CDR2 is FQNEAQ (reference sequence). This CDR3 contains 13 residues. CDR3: CASSTRVTYEQYF. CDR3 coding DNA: TGTGCCAGCAGCACCAGGGTAACCTACGAGCAGTACTTC.

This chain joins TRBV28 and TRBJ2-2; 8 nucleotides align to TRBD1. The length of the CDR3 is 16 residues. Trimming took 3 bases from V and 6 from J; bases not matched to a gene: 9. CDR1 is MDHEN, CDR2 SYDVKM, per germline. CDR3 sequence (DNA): TGTGCCAGCAGTTTCCTACGACAGGGGCGGTCCGGGGAGCTGTTTTTT. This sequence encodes CASSFLRQGRSGELFF.

This CDR3 reads CASGGLYTEAFF. CDR3 bases: TGTGCCAGTGGGGGACTATACACTGAAGCTTTCTTT. This sequence joins TRBV25-1 and TRBJ1-1, with D possibly being TRBD1 (5 bases). With 9 bases removed from V and 3 bases from J, the gap between germline ends came to 11 bases. The CDR3 is 12 residues long. Germline CDR1 and CDR2: MGHDK and SYGVNS.

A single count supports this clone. The CDR3 here is CASSVVSGGGAEQYF. Written as DNA, the CDR3 is TGTGCCAGCAGTGTGGTTAGCGGCGGGGGGGCGGAGCAGTATTTT. The genes are TRBV6-1 and TRBJ2-3; 9 positions match TRBD2. The CDR3 is 15 amino acids. The V and J ends lost 4 bases and 11 bases, in that order; junction bases with no gene match: 13. Germline V gene lookup returns CDR1 MNHNS and CDR2 SASEGT.

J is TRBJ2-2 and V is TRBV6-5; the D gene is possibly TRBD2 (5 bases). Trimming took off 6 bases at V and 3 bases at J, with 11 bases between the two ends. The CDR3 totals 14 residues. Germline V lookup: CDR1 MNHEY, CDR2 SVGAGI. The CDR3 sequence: CASSGLTHTGELFF. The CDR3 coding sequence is TGTGCCAGCAGCGGACTCACTCACACCGGGGAGCTGTTTTTT.

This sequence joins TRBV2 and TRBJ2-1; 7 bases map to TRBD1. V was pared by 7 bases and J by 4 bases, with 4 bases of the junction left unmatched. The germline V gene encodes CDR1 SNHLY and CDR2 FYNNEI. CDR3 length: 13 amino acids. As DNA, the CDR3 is TGTGCCAGCAAGGGACAGTTATACAATGAGCAGTTCTTC. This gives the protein CASKGQLYNEQFF.

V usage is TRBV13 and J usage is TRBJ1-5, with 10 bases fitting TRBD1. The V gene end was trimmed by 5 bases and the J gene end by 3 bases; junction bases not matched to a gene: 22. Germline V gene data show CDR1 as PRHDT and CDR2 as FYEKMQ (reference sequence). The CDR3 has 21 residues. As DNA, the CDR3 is TGTGCCAGCAGCCCAGTCTGGGACAGGGGAGGCGATGGGGAATACAATCAGCCCCAGCATTTT. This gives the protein CASSPVWDRGGDGEYNQPQHF.

The CDR3 spells CASSLKGVGTQHF. CDR3 DNA: TGTGCCAGCAGCTTAAAGGGGGTGGGAACCCAGCATTTT. This chain joins TRBV11-2 and TRBJ1-5; D might be TRBD1 (6 bases). The CDR3 consists of 13 residues. Trimming left V 2 bases short and J 11 bases short, with 13 bases between. Germline CDR1 and CDR2: SGHAT and FQNNGV.

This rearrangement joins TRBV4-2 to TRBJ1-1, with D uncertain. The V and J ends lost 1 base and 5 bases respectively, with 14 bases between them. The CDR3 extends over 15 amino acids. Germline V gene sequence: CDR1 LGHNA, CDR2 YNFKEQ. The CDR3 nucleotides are TGTGCCAGCAGCCAAGGAGGGCCTACGAGGACTGAAGCTTTCTTT. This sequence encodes CASSQGGPTRTEAFF.

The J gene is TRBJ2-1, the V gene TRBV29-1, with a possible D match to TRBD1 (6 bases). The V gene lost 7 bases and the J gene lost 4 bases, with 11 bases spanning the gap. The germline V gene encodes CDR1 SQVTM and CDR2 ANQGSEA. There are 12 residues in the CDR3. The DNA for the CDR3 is TGCAGCGGTATAGGACAGTACAATGAGCAGTTCTTC. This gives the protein CSGIGQYNEQFF.

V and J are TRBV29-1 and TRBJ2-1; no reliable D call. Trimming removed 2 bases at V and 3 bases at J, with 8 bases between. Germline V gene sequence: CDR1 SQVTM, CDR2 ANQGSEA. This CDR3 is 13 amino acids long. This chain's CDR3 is CSVEIGNYNEQFF. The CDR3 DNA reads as TGCAGCGTTGAAATAGGGAACTACAATGAGCAGTTCTTC.

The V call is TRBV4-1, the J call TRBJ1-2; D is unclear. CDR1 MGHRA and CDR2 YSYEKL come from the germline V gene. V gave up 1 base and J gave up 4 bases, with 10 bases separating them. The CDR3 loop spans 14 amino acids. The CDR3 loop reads CASSQVTSGYGYTF. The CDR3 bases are TGCGCCAGCAGCCAAGTGACCTCTGGCTATGGCTACACCTTC.